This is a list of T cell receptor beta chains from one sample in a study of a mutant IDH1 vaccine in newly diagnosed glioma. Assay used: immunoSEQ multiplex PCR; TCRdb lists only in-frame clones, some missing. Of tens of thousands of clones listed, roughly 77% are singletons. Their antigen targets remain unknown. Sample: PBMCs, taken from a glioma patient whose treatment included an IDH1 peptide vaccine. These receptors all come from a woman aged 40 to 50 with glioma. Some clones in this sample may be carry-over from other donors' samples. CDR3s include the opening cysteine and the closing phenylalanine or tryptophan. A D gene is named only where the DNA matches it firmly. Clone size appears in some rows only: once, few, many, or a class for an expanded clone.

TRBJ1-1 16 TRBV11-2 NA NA CASSPFTAGVNTEAFF TGTGCCAGCAGCCCCTTCACCGCAGGGGTGAACACTGAAGCTTTCTTT
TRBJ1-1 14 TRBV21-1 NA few CASSPGHPNTEAFF TGTGCCAGCAGCCCGGGACACCCGAACACTGAAGCTTTCTTT
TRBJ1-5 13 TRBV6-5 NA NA CASRIGSNQPQHF TGTGCCAGCAGGATTGGGAGCAATCAGCCCCAGCATTTT
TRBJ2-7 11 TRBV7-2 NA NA CASSTAREQYF TGTGCCAGCAGCACCGCGCGGGAGCAGTACTTC
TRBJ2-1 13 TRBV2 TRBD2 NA CASSGPGGPEQFF TGTGCCAGCAGTGGCCCGGGGGGGCCTGAGCAGTTCTTC
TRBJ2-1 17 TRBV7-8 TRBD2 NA CASSGTSGGASVVEQFF TGTGCCAGCAGCGGGACTAGCGGGGGGGCCTCGGTTGTTGAGCAGTTCTTC
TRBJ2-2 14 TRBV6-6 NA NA CASSYRLDTGELFF TGTGCCAGCAGTTACAGGTTGGACACCGGGGAGCTGTTTTTT
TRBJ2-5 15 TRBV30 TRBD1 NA CAWSQTGGRDETQYF TGTGCCTGGAGTCAGACAGGGGGAAGGGACGAGACCCAGTACTTC
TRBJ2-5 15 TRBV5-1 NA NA CASSPSASYQETQYF TGCGCCAGCAGCCCGAGCGCCTCGTACCAAGAGACCCAGTACTTC
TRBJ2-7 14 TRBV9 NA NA CASSVGRKSYEQYF TGTGCCAGCAGCGTCGGGCGGAAATCCTACGAGCAGTACTTC
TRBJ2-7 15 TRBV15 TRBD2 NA CATSRRWEGTYEQYF TGTGCCACCAGCAGAAGATGGGAGGGAACCTACGAGCAGTACTTC
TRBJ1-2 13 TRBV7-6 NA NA CASSSDWGSGYTF TGTGCCAGCAGCTCCGATTGGGGCAGTGGCTACACCTTC
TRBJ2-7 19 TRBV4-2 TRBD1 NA CASSQNIPPATGATYEQYF TGTGCCAGCAGCCAGAACATCCCCCCCGCGACAGGGGCCACCTACGAGCAGTACTTC
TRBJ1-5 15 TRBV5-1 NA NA CASSLAGDSNQPQHF TGCGCCAGCAGCTTGGCGGGAGATAGCAATCAGCCCCAGCATTTT
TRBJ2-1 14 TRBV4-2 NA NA CASSQDWDWDEQFF TGTGCCAGCAGCCAAGATTGGGACTGGGATGAGCAGTTCTTC
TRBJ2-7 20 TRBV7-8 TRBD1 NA CASKKKGIEIRDRATYEQYF TGTGCCAGCAAGAAAAAGGGGATTGAGATTAGGGACAGGGCAACCTACGAGCAGTACTTC
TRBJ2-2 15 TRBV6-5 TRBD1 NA CASSTTGGGTGELFF TGTGCCAGCAGCACGACAGGGGGCGGGACCGGGGAGCTGTTTTTT
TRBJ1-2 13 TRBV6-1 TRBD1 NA CASSPRDSYGYTF TGTGCCAGCAGTCCCAGGGACAGCTATGGCTACACCTTC
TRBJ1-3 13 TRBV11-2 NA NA CASSARQGNTIYF TGTGCCAGCAGCGCCCGACAGGGAAACACCATATATTTT
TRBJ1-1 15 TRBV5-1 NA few CASSLGPDSYTEAFF TGCGCCAGCAGCTTGGGGCCTGACAGTTACACTGAAGCTTTCTTT
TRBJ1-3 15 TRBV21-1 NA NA CASRWDRGPGNTIYF TGTGCCAGCAGATGGGACAGGGGACCTGGAAACACCATATATTTT
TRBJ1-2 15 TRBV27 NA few CASSAGPRNDYGYTF TGTGCCAGCAGTGCCGGGCCGCGAAACGACTATGGCTACACCTTC
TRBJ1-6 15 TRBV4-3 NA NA CASSQDRSYNSPLHF TGCGCCAGCAGCCAAGATAGGAGCTATAATTCACCCCTCCACTTT
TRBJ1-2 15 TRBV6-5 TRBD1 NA CASSSRGQGNYGYTF TGTGCCAGCAGTTCAAGGGGACAGGGTAACTATGGCTACACCTTC
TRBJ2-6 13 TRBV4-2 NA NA CASYDSGANVLTF TGTGCCAGCTACGACTCTGGGGCCAACGTCCTGACTTTC
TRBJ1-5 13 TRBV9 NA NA CASSGLTDQPQHF TGTGCCAGCAGCGGCCTGACGGATCAGCCCCAGCATTTT
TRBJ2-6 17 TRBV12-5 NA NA CASGLVQLGTGANVLTF TGTGCTAGTGGTTTGGTACAGCTAGGGACTGGGGCCAACGTCCTGACTTTC
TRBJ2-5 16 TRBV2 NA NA CASSPTRNTPKETQYF TGTGCCAGCAGCCCTACTAGGAACACCCCCAAAGAGACCCAGTACTTC
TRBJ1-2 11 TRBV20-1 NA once CSAGRGGGYTF TGCAGTGCGGGCCGAGGCGGTGGCTACACCTTC
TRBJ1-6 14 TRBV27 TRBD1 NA CASSSQGLISPLHF TGTGCCAGCAGTTCACAGGGGTTAATTTCACCCCTCCACTTT
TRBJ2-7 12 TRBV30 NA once CAWREQGYEQYF TGTGCCTGGAGGGAACAGGGATACGAGCAGTACTTC
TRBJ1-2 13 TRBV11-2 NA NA CASSPSGFGGYTF TGTGCCAGCAGTCCTTCCGGGTTCGGGGGCTACACCTTC
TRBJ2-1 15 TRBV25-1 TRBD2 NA CASSDGGSSYNEQFF TGTGCCAGCAGTGATGGCGGGAGCTCCTACAATGAGCAGTTCTTC
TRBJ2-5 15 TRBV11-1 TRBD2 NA CASSLELAGQETQYF TGTGCCAGCAGCTTAGAACTAGCGGGGCAAGAGACCCAGTACTTC
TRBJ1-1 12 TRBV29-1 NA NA CSAVIGNTEAFF TGCAGCGCCGTTATAGGGAACACTGAAGCTTTCTTT
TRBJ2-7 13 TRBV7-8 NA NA CASSSINPYEQYF TGTGCCAGCAGCTCTATCAATCCCTACGAGCAGTACTTC
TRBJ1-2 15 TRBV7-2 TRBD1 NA CASSVAPDRVDGYTF TGTGCCAGCAGCGTCGCCCCCGACAGGGTCGATGGCTACACCTTC
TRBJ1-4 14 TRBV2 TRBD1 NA CASRGTGGSEKLFF TGTGCCAGCAGAGGGACAGGGGGCAGTGAAAAACTGTTTTTT
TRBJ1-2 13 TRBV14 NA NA CASSQASNYGYTF TGTGCCAGCAGCCAAGCCAGTAACTATGGCTACACCTTC
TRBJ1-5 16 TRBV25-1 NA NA CASSELTSREDQPQHF TGTGCCAGCAGTGAACTCACCTCTAGGGAGGATCAGCCCCAGCATTTT
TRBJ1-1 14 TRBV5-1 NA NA CASSLSQGNTEAFF TGCGCCAGCAGCCTGTCGCAGGGAAACACTGAAGCTTTCTTT
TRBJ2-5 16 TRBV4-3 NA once CASSQFLRGDQETQYF TGCGCCAGCAGCCAGTTTCTTAGGGGTGACCAAGAGACCCAGTACTTC
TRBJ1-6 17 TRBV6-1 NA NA CASSDPRVSISISPLHF TGTGCCAGCAGTGATCCTAGGGTTTCCATCTCGATTTCACCCCTCCACTTT
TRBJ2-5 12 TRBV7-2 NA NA CASTLLPGTQYF TGTGCCAGCACCCTGCTCCCAGGGACCCAGTACTTC